What follows is one TCR beta chain and its context. Its antigen is not known. The source of the sample is a study of blood T cells in healthy people across ages. Overall study results and limits: Long-lived and aged donors differed, with more naive CD4+ cells and higher diversity in the long-lived.

Whenever a sample was processed, at least 6 million PBMCs were isolated. Next came a second PCR, run for about 6 to 11 cycles, which used a sample-barcoded 5' primer along with a J-beta primer mix. The study obtained at least 3 million CDR3-containing paired-end reads from every sample. TCRdb reprocessed the 5' RACE reads via MiXCR and lists one record per CDR3 protein. Counted here are 550,000 to 800,000 distinct CDR3 sequences, 32% occurring once; the ten biggest clones make up approximately 15%. Germline CDR1 reads KGHDR; CDR2 reads SFDVKD. The CDR3 is made up of 16 amino acids. After removal of 1 base from V and 6 bases from J, the junction contained 5 bases not matched to a gene.

The clonotype comes from a woman older than 75 in good health. The J gene is TRBJ2-1, the V gene TRBV24-1; 10 bases are shared with TRBD2. Input material: blood. CDR3 protein: CATSDFSGGTPNEQFF. The CDR3 nucleotides read TGTGCCACCAGTGATTTTAGCGGGGGGACACCCAATGAGCAGTTCTTC.